This T cell receptor beta chain emerged from a study of blood T cell repertoires in COVID-19. Study in general: The samples span acute and convalescent COVID-19 from the United States, Italy and Spain.

Repertoires were generated with immunoSEQ multiplex PCR, while TCRdb's copy carries only in-frame clones and drops some. The sample comprises 200,000 to 250,000 clones, around 90% of which are singletons, and 2.6% rests with the top ten. Participants spanned ages about 18 to 90 years and resided in around 25 US areas. In assigning cohorts, the study relied on participant-reported clinical history. Per the germline V gene, CDR1 is SGHKS and CDR2 is YYEKEE (reference sequence). The CDR3 extends over 17 amino acids. V was pared by 0 bases and J by 3 bases, with 4 bases of the junction left unmatched. The TCR originated in a woman aged 25-40 years who had recovered from COVID-19. The sample was PBMCs or T cells enriched from blood (not recorded which). The V call is TRBV5-5, the J call TRBJ2-2; 11 nucleotides agree with TRBD2. The CDR3 reads CASSLEGLAVYTGELFF. For the CDR3, the DNA is TGTGCCAGCAGCTTGGAGGGACTAGCGGTTTACACCGGGGAGCTGTTTTTT.